What follows is one T cell receptor beta chain and its context. A read error may be the cause here, since a much bigger clone is one base away. The germline V gene encodes CDR1 KGHSH and CDR2 LQKENI. This CDR3 has 13 residues. V dropped 3 bases and J dropped 3; count of bases not matched to a gene: 2. This entry belongs to a study of T cells in Graves' hyperthyroidism and ophthalmopathy. Amplification yielded TCR beta CDR3 regions, with RNA transcripts as the source. A first-round RT-PCR of the TCR CDR3 used the HTBI primer set. Each CDR3 protein gets one entry after TCRdb re-called the multiplex PCR reads with MiXCR. The sample has some 400,000 distinct CDR3 sequences, roughly 14% seen once; the top ten hold 20%.

The TCR sequence derives from a young man with Graves' hyperthyroidism that later progressed to Graves' ophthalmopathy. Sequences were obtained from blood. The chain carries TRBV18 and TRBJ2-7, with 7 nucleotides matching TRBD1. The CDR3 spells CASSPGQLYEQYF. As DNA, the CDR3 is TGTGCCAGCTCACCGGGACAGCTCTACGAGCAGTACTTC.